These 29 T cell receptor beta chains originate from one sample sequenced in a study of cytomegalovirus exposure and HLA in healthy donors. Repertoires were generated with immunoSEQ multiplex PCR, while TCRdb's copy carries only in-frame clones and drops some. In the table there are over 85,000 clones, approximately 94% of which are singletons. Sequenced input: PBMCs. Receptors were obtained from a woman in her twenties or thirties in good health and CMV-seropositive.

The V and J genes are TRBV5-1 and TRBJ1-1; D is undetermined. The V end was cut by 1 base, the J end by 1 base, with 11 bases between. The CDR3 is 15 residues long. CDR1 and CDR2 (germline): SGHRS, YFSETQ. CDR3 protein: CASSLLTPQNTEAFF. CDR3 DNA: TGCGCCAGCAGCTTGTTGACACCGCAGAACACTGAAGCTTTCTTT.

The chain uses TRBV28 and TRBJ1-5; 7 bases agree with TRBD1. The CDR3 length is 17 residues. The junction had 12 bases not matched to a gene; V was cut back by 4 bases and J by 3 bases. CDR1 and CDR2 from the germline V gene are MDHEN and SYDVKM. For the CDR3, the DNA is TGTGCCAGCAGTTCATCCCGGGGCAGGGGGGACAATCAGCCCCAGCATTTT. This gives the protein CASSSSRGRGDNQPQHF.

The chain links TRBV7-9 to TRBJ1-4; 8 bases agree with TRBD1. The CDR3 spans 18 residues. Trimming at V came to 5 bases and at J to 1 base, leaving 12 bases not matched to a gene. Germline assignment: CDR1 SEHNR and CDR2 FQNEAQ (reference sequence). CDR3 in DNA: TGTGCCAGCAGCCTCCATTCAGGGGGCTACGGAACTAATGAAAAACTGTTTTTT. It specifies CASSLHSGGYGTNEKLFF.

The chain joins TRBV20-1 to TRBJ2-3; tentatively, D is TRBD2 (6 bases). V was pared by 7 bases and J by 9 bases, with 11 bases between. The CDR3 spans 10 residues. CDR1 is DFQATT, CDR2 SNEGSKA, per germline (reference sequence). The CDR3 DNA is TGCAGTGGCGGGAACCCGACGCAGTATTTT. As protein: CSGGNPTQYF.

The V gene is TRBV28, the J gene TRBJ1-1; maybe TRBD1 (6 bases). In germline, CDR1 is MDHEN, CDR2 SYDVKM. V lost 3 bases and J 8 bases, leaving 10 bases between the germline ends. This CDR3 has 12 residues. The CDR3 spells CASSLTGLEAFF. CDR3 nucleotides: TGTGCCAGCAGTTTGACAGGCTTAGAAGCTTTCTTT.

The V gene is TRBV19, the J gene TRBJ1-5, with TRBD1 matching 10 bases. The germline gives CDR1 LNHDA, CDR2 SQIVND (reference sequence). V was clipped by 6 bases and J by 6 bases; unmatched bases: 8. This CDR3 has 15 residues. CDR3 in amino acids: CASRSRDRGFQPQHF. CDR3 nucleotide sequence: TGTGCCAGTAGAAGCCGGGACAGGGGTTTTCAGCCCCAGCATTTT.

The gene calls are TRBV29-1 and TRBJ2-5; D remains unclear. This CDR3 comprises 14 residues. The V end lost 2 bases, the J end lost 1 base, and 11 bases lay between the germline ends. In germline, CDR1 is SQVTM, CDR2 ANQGSEA. The CDR3 protein is CSVELSTSQETQYF. Written as DNA, the CDR3 is TGCAGCGTTGAACTCTCTACCTCCCAAGAGACCCAGTACTTC.

The rearrangement joins TRBV27 to TRBJ2-7, with TRBD2 identical over 10 bases. The junction had 3 bases not matched to a gene; V was cut back by 5 bases and J by 2 bases. This CDR3 spans 14 amino acids. The germline gives CDR1 MNHEY, CDR2 SMNVEV (reference sequence). The CDR3 here is CASSQSGRAYEQYF. CDR3 nucleotide sequence: TGTGCCAGCAGTCAGAGCGGGAGGGCCTACGAGCAGTACTTC.

The V and J genes are TRBV11-2 and TRBJ1-3; the match to TRBD1 covers 9 bases. J gave up 2 bases and V 5 bases, and 4 bases lay outside the gene matches. The germline V gene encodes CDR1 SGHAT and CDR2 FQNNGV. The CDR3 consists of 15 residues. This chain's CDR3 is CASSTQGAAGNTIYF. In DNA, the CDR3 is TGTGCCAGCAGCACACAGGGGGCGGCTGGAAACACCATATATTTT. The full variable domain, its missing parts supplied by reference TRBV11-2 and TRBJ1-3, is EAGVAQSPRYKIIEKRQSVAFWCNPISGHATLYWYQQILGQGPKLLIQFQNNGVVDDSQLPKDRFSAERLKGVDSTLKIQPAKLEDSAVYLCASSTQGAAGNTIYFGEGSWLTVV.

This clone has only one observation. The rearrangement uses TRBV11-3 and TRBJ2-1, with TRBD2 matching over 9 bases. This CDR3 spans 17 amino acids. V shed 4 bases and J 0 bases; nucleotides not matched to a gene: 7. The germline V gene has CDR1 SGHNT and CDR2 YENEEA. The CDR3 reads CASSSRTSESSYNEQFF. The DNA for the CDR3 is TGTGCCAGCAGCTCTCGGACTAGCGAGAGCTCCTACAATGAGCAGTTCTTC. The variable domain in full, with the rest retrieved from reference TRBV11-3 and TRBJ2-1, is EAGVVQSPRYKIIEKKQPVAFWCNPISGHNTLYWYLQNLGQGPELLIRYENEEAVDDSQLPKDRFSAERLKGVDSTLKIQPAELGDSAVYLCASSSRTSESSYNEQFFGPGTRLTVL.

This clone appeared once. The V gene is TRBV28, the J gene TRBJ2-2; 8 positions match TRBD2. Germline assignment: CDR1 MDHEN and CDR2 SYDVKM. V lost 5 bases and J lost 5; bases outside the gene matches: 7. The CDR3 is made up of 15 amino acids. DNA of the CDR3: TGTGCCAGCAGTCCACTAGCGGCCACTACCGGGGAGCTGTTTTTT. This encodes CASSPLAATTGELFF.

The V call is TRBV29-1, the J call TRBJ2-7, with D possibly being TRBD1 (6 bases). Germline values: CDR1 SQVTM, CDR2 ANQGSEA. The CDR3 covers 15 residues. Trimming pared 5 bases from V and 6 bases from J, leaving 23 bases between. CDR3 sequence: CSVKGTPGLAPEQYF. CDR3 sequence (DNA): TGCAGCGTTAAGGGGACACCCGGATTAGCGCCCGAGCAGTACTTC.

The rearrangement links TRBV20-1 to TRBJ2-7, with D unresolved. Germline V gene lookup returns CDR1 DFQATT and CDR2 SNEGSKA (reference sequence). CDR3 length: 11 amino acids. The germline V and J ends were trimmed by 4 bases and 4 bases, with 8 bases remaining between them. The CDR3 loop reads CSANSWYEQYF. For the CDR3, the DNA is TGCAGTGCTAATAGTTGGTACGAGCAGTACTTC.

The table lists this clone with a count of one. The gene calls are TRBV21-1 and TRBJ1-3; the tabulated D call, TRBD1, remains unverified against the DNA. TRBV21-1 corresponds to a pseudogene. The CDR3 extends over 23 amino acids. The CDR3 region is CASSKGAPTGPILIHCSGNTIYF. The CDR3 coding sequence is TGTGCCAGCAGCAAAGGGGCCCCGACAGGCCCCATTTTGATCCACTGCTCTGGAAACACCATATATTTT.

The chain combines TRBV5-1 with TRBJ2-5; 9 bases fit TRBD1. Trimming cost V 2 bases and J 2 bases; bases outside gene matches: 1. The CDR3 has 14 residues. Germline CDR1 is SGHRS and CDR2 is YFSETQ. CDR3 coding DNA: TGCGCCAGCAGCTTACAGGGGGCACAAGAGACCCAGTACTTC. This sequence encodes CASSLQGAQETQYF.

The rearrangement links TRBV5-4 to TRBJ2-1; tentative D call: TRBD2 (6 bases). Trimming cost V 3 bases and J 8 bases, with 6 bases left between them. From germline, CDR1 is SGHNT and CDR2 YYREEE (reference sequence). This CDR3 has 11 residues. DNA for the CDR3: TGTGCCAGCAGCTGGGGGGATGAGCAGTTCTTC. It is translated as CASSWGDEQFF.

The CDR3 protein is CASSQALASPTFEQYF. The CDR3 coding sequence is TGCGCCAGCAGCCAGGCACTAGCGTCCCCGACGTTCGAGCAGTACTTC. The rearrangement uses TRBV4-1 and TRBJ2-7; TRBD2 aligns across 7 bases. The V segment lost 3 bases and the J segment 6 bases; nucleotides outside the gene matches: 14. Germline V gene data show CDR1 as MGHRA and CDR2 as YSYEKL. This CDR3 contains 16 residues.

CDR3 sequence: CASSVGTGESRSANEKLFF. The CDR3, as DNA: TGTGCCAGCAGCGTCGGGACGGGAGAAAGCCGAAGCGCTAATGAAAAACTGTTTTTT. This sequence joins TRBV9 and TRBJ1-4, with a tentative D call TRBD1 (5 bases). CDR1 SGDLS and CDR2 YYNGEE come from the germline V gene. The CDR3 has 19 residues. The V end lost 2 bases, the J end lost 3 bases, and 23 bases lay between the germline ends.

This chain uses TRBV28 with TRBJ1-4, with D possibly matching TRBD1 (6 bases). The germline V gene encodes CDR1 MDHEN and CDR2 SYDVKM. Between the trimmed V and J ends, which lost 6 bases and 8 bases, there was a span of 16 bases. The CDR3 has 14 residues. CDR3 residues: CASRGQWSDEKLFF. The DNA for the CDR3 is TGTGCCAGCAGGGGACAATGGAGCGACGAAAAACTGTTTTTT. The entire variable domain, with the rest obtained from reference TRBV28 and TRBJ1-4, is as follows: DVKVTQSSRYLVKRTGEKVFLECVQDMDHENMFWYRQDPGLGLRLIYFSYDVKMKEKGDIPEGYSVSREKKERFSLILESASTNQTSMYLCASRGQWSDEKLFFGSGTQLSVL.

The CDR3 sequence: CASSVYGVRPQETQYF. CDR3 DNA sequence: TGTGCCAGCAGCGTATACGGGGTCAGGCCCCAAGAGACCCAGTACTTC. The chain couples TRBV9 to TRBJ2-5; tentative D call: TRBD2 (5 bases). Trimming removed 1 base at V and 1 base at J, with 14 bases between. This CDR3 contains 16 residues. The germline gives CDR1 SGDLS, CDR2 YYNGEE.

This clone has only a few counts. The chain is built from TRBV7-8 and TRBJ2-7; D call uncertain. Trimming left V 1 base short and J 2 bases short, with 9 bases between. The germline gives CDR1 SGHVS, CDR2 FQNEAQ. This CDR3 spans 14 amino acids. CDR3 nucleotides: TGTGCCAGCAGCTTAGTATCTATGGCCTACGAGCAGTACTTC. This codes for CASSLVSMAYEQYF. Full variable domain (rest looked up from reference TRBV7-8 and TRBJ2-7): GAGVSQSPRYKVAKRGQDVALRCDPISGHVSLFWYQQALGQGPEFLTYFQNEAQLDKSGLPSDRFFAERPEGSVSTLKIQRTQQEDSAVYLCASSLVSMAYEQYFGPGTRLTVT.

This chain connects TRBV19 to TRBJ1-1; 12 bases agree with TRBD1. CDR3 length equals 13 residues. Germline V gene lookup returns CDR1 LNHDA and CDR2 SQIVND (reference sequence). V lost 8 bases to trimming and J lost 11 bases; unmatched junction nucleotides: 9. Written as DNA, the CDR3 is TGTGCCAGTTCCCTCGGGACAGGGGGCCCTGCTTTCTTT. Translation gives CASSLGTGGPAFF.

This clone was observed a single time. The chain links TRBV13 to TRBJ2-7, with TRBD2 matching 9 bases. The length of the CDR3 is 15 residues. V was clipped by 2 bases and J by 1 base; unmatched bases: 3. The germline gives CDR1 PRHDT, CDR2 FYEKMQ (reference sequence). The CDR3 sequence: CASSLSGRLSYEQYF. CDR3 sequence (DNA): TGTGCCAGCAGCTTAAGCGGGAGGCTATCCTACGAGCAGTACTTC. Full variable domain (missing parts from reference TRBV13 and TRBJ2-7): AAGVIQSPRHLIKEKRETATLKCYPIPRHDTVYWYQQGPGQDPQFLISFYEKMQSDKGSIPDRFSAQQFSDYHSELNMSSLELGDSALYFCASSLSGRLSYEQYFGPGTRLTVT.

The chain employs TRBV5-4 and TRBJ1-2; D may be TRBD1 (5 bases). The CDR3 is made up of 15 amino acids. Germline CDR1 and CDR2: SGHNT and YYREEE (reference sequence). Trimming cost V 2 bases and J 2 bases, with 13 bases left between them. CDR3 loop: CASSFAGGRNYGYTF. CDR3 nucleotide sequence: TGTGCCAGCAGCTTCGCGGGGGGGAGGAACTATGGCTACACCTTC.

This clone was seen many times. J is TRBJ2-3 and V is TRBV7-3; 9 bases are a match to TRBD2. V lost 4 bases, J lost 4 bases, and 9 bases stayed unmatched. The CDR3 loop spans 16 amino acids. Germline CDR1 reads SGHTA; CDR2 reads FQGTGA. CDR3 loop: CASSSLAGAIPDTQYF. In nucleotides, the CDR3 is TGTGCCAGCAGCTCTTTAGCGGGAGCGATCCCAGATACGCAGTATTTT.

Only one count was recorded for this clone. The rearrangement joins TRBV7-2 to TRBJ2-2; 7 nucleotides align to TRBD1. This CDR3 is built from 17 residues. The germline CDR1 and CDR2 sequences are SGHTA and FQGNSA. J gave up 0 bases and V 5 bases, and 9 bases lay outside the gene matches. The CDR3 sequence is CASSAPTGTANTGELFF. The CDR3 coding sequence is TGTGCCAGCAGCGCCCCGACCGGGACAGCGAACACCGGGGAGCTGTTTTTT. Full variable domain (rest looked up from reference TRBV7-2 and TRBJ2-2): GAGVSQSPSNKVTEKGKDVELRCDPISGHTALYWYRQSLGQGLEFLIYFQGNSAPDKSGLPSDRFSAERTGGSVSTLTIQRTQQEDSAVYLCASSAPTGTANTGELFFGEGSRLTVL.

The V gene is TRBV11-2, the J gene TRBJ2-3, with TRBD2 matching 7 bases. In germline, CDR1 is SGHAT, CDR2 FQNNGV. V lost 3 bases and J lost 2; bases outside the gene matches: 8. This CDR3 spans 16 amino acids. Here the CDR3 DNA reads TGTGCCAGCAGCTTGTTGATAGCGGGCGCCACAGATACGCAGTATTTT. Protein product: CASSLLIAGATDTQYF.

This sequence joins TRBV28 and TRBJ1-4, with TRBD1 identical over 11 bases. Germline CDR1 is MDHEN and CDR2 is SYDVKM. The trim removed 7 bases at V and 11 bases at J, leaving 12 bases unmatched. This CDR3 region has 15 residues. CDR3 sequence reads: CASKRPGQGVFKLFF. In DNA, the CDR3 is TGTGCCAGCAAGAGACCGGGACAGGGGGTGTTTAAACTGTTTTTT.

This clone was seen only a few times. The rearrangement uses TRBV7-8 and TRBJ2-5, with TRBD2 identical over 7 bases. CDR1 is SGHVS and CDR2 is FQNEAQ in the germline V gene. Unmatched junction bases numbered 6, after V lost 0 bases and J lost 5 bases. This CDR3 has 15 residues. The CDR3 region has the DNA TGTGCCAGCAGCTTAGCGGGAGGGCCGCCGGAGACCCAGTACTTC. Translation: CASSLAGGPPETQYF.